This T cell receptor beta chain was captured by sequencing in a study of blood T cell repertoires in COVID-19 (dated by TCRdb to 2019 to 2021). Notes on the research overall: Samples from collaborators originated in the United States, Italy and Spain and spanned both the acute and convalescent phases of COVID-19. The prospective study material was composed of cDNA or gDNA derived from T cells, B-cell-depleted T cells, or PBMCs. The dataset comprised deeply sampled blood TCRbeta repertoires from subjects exposed to, actively infected with, or recovered from COVID-19. A freely available public database, intended as a resource for researchers studying the immune response to SARS-CoV-2, is where the repertoires were released. Samples came from the ongoing ImmuneRACE study (first 160 participants) plus 1,254 subjects from 6 global collaborators. Nearly every sample came with metadata listing a de-identified subject ID, COVID-19 status, age in years and sex. Where HLA class I and class II types were available, the types were taken from metadata supplied by the sample provider, not from assay-based typing. Here is what the overall study found, with its caveats: How much clinical and demographic metadata was included differed by source and by participant, and the metadata was provided uncurated.

As for this clone: Its antigen is unknown. No per-base quality is available; no much larger clone lies one base away.

The collaborating institutions used their own protocols to collect whole blood in K2EDTA tubes. Collaborator samples were shipped for TCRbeta analysis as frozen whole blood, isolated PBMCs, or DNA extracted from either sample type. Deletion took 6 bases off V and 6 bases off J, with a span of 13 bases between the germline ends. The CDR3 runs 13 residues from the cysteine to the phenylalanine. Here the CDR3 DNA is all that survives: 39 bases in frame from base 1. The germline V gene gives CDR1 as SGHRS and CDR2 as YFSETQ. TCRbeta CDR3 regions were amplified from genomic DNA using the immunoSEQ Assay, a bias-controlled multiplex PCR. In the original analysis: Nucleated cell counts per sample were estimated from amplification of reference gene primers within the assay. Sequence reads were collapsed and filtered to measure the absolute abundance of every unique TCRbeta CDR3 rearrangement. For each sample, productive Simpson clonality was calculated by taking the square root of Simpson's diversity index across productive rearrangements. TCRdb took this table from immuneACCESS and kept in-frame rearrangements with V and J called. Such tables lack part of the clones; where checked against another copy, unresolved V genes explain under half of the gap, and the rest is unexplained. The V and J calls and the clone size are those of that table, but D and trimming were determined from the DNA. The sample has roughly 250,000 clones on record, about 80% of them singletons. The ten top clones hold about 3.5% of the sample.

This receptor was identified in a woman over 75 with acute or convalescent COVID-19. Source material: peripheral blood. The sequence joins TRBV5-1 to TRBJ2-1; a tentative D call is TRBD2 (6 bases match). This receptor carries the CDR3 CASMLGGVNEQFF. The DNA reads TGCGCCAGCATGCTCGGGGGAGTCAATGAGCAGTTCTTC.